The subject of this entry is one T cell receptor (beta chain). The antigen remains unidentified. V was cut by 5 bases and J by 5 bases, with 15 bases left in between. Germline CDR1 is SGHTA and CDR2 is FQGNSA. This CDR3 spans 14 amino acids. This entry comes from a study of cytomegalovirus exposure and HLA in healthy donors. Findings of the study overall: Analysis was carried out at a later point, and it linked a missense DCLRE1C variant to TCR beta V- and J-gene trimming. Most TCR sequences were rare, but some public TCRs occurred in many donors. An Asian-associated ancestry cluster reportedly showed fewer N-insertions than the approximately 700-donor mean in a later analysis.

PCR involved 60 Vbeta and 13 Jbeta primers. In the study's own analysis: Later analysis identified roughly 82 million unique TCR beta chains, 9 million to 13 million shared. TCRdb's copy holds only in-frame clones and misses some; the assay was immunoSEQ multiplex PCR. The DNA gave D and trimming, while V, J and clone size come from that table. The sample shows 140,000 or so clones, around two thirds of them seen only once. Material: PBMCs. The chain uses TRBV7-2 and TRBJ2-5, with D perhaps TRBD1 (7 bases). This sequence was found in a man between 18 and 29 years old in good health and CMV-seropositive. Here the CDR3 reads CASSQPTGRETQYF. The DNA of the CDR3 is TGTGCCAGCAGCCAACCGACAGGGAGGGAGACCCAGTACTTC. Full variable domain (rest looked up from reference TRBV7-2 and TRBJ2-5): GAGVSQSPSNKVTEKGKDVELRCDPISGHTALYWYRQSLGQGLEFLIYFQGNSAPDKSGLPSDRFSAERTGGSVSTLTIQRTQQEDSAVYLCASSQPTGRETQYFGPGTRLLVL.